The 20 T cell receptor beta chains reported below all come from one sample, sequenced in a study of shared clonotypes between healthy human individuals. Libraries were prepared by immunoSEQ multiplex PCR; TCRdb keeps only in-frame clonotypes and omits some of them. The sample yields millions of clones, about 94% seen once. Naive-designated CD8 cells lacked CD45RO, were positively enriched for CCR7, and omitted terminally differentiated effector memory CD45RA+ cells. Sequencing was done on a sample of naive CD8+ T cells sorted from blood. The receptors were gathered from a man between 18 and 29 years old in good health.

A remark on this clone: The junction shows a germline mismatch at one end, possibly a read error. The chain is built from TRBV2 and TRBJ1-1; 11 bases are a match to TRBD1. Germline assignment: CDR1 SNHLY and CDR2 FYNNEI. The CDR3 spans 16 residues. CDR3 region: CASREGTGGMNTEAFF. CDR3 sequence (DNA): TGTGCCAGCAGGGAAGGGACAGGGGGAATGAACACTGAAGCTTTCTTT. Full variable domain (outside the CDR3, taken from reference TRBV2 and TRBJ1-1): EPEVTQTPSHQVTQMGQEVILRCVPISNHLYFYWYRQILGQKVEFLVSFYNNEISEKSEIFDDQFSVERPDGSNFTLKIRSTKLEDSAMYFCASREGTGGMNTEAFFGQGTRLTVV.

The rearrangement joins TRBV6-5 to TRBJ2-7; 7 bases map to TRBD1. Germline V gene lookup returns CDR1 MNHEY and CDR2 SVGAGI. V was clipped by 5 bases and J by 5 bases; unmatched bases: 3. The CDR3 sequence is 12 residues long. CDR3 nucleotides: TGTGCCAGCAGTACGACAGGGAACGAGCAGTACTTC. Protein: CASSTTGNEQYF.

The gene calls are TRBV10-2 and TRBJ2-2, with 10 nucleotides matching TRBD2. Trimming cost V 6 bases and J 5 bases; bases outside gene matches: 6. The CDR3 runs 15 residues. The germline CDR1 and CDR2 sequences are WSHSY and SAAADI. The CDR3 region is CASSPAGGRTGELFF. CDR3 in DNA: TGCGCCAGCAGCCCAGCGGGGGGGCGGACCGGGGAGCTGTTTTTT.

The chain has TRBV7-2 and TRBJ2-7, with D maybe TRBD1 (5 bases). The germline gives CDR1 SGHTA, CDR2 FQGNSA. Trimming shortened V by 6 bases and J by 0 bases, and 15 bases separated the two germline ends. The CDR3 extends over 15 amino acids. The CDR3 nucleotides are TGTGCCAGCAGTTTTGACATAGGGGTCTCCTACGAGCAGTACTTC. It codes for CASSFDIGVSYEQYF.

The chain uses TRBV29-1 and TRBJ1-1; TRBD1 is a possible D gene (5 bases). V lost 7 bases to trimming and J lost 5 bases, with 11 bases between them. This CDR3 spans 11 amino acids. CDR1 and CDR2 (germline): SQVTM, ANQGSEA. The CDR3 region is CSGLRVTEAFF. For the CDR3, the DNA is TGCAGCGGTCTCAGGGTGACTGAAGCTTTCTTT.

The rearrangement links TRBV7-6 to TRBJ2-7; 7 bases fit TRBD1. The CDR3 runs to 14 residues. With V trimmed by 3 bases and J by 3 bases, 5 bases remained unmatched. Germline V gives CDR1 SGHVS, CDR2 FNYEAQ. This chain's CDR3 is CASSLGQSHYEQYF. CDR3 DNA: TGTGCCAGCAGCTTGGGACAGAGCCACTACGAGCAGTACTTC.

This clone was picked up one time. The chain uses TRBV5-4 and TRBJ2-7; 8 bases fit TRBD2. The junction had 6 bases not matched to a gene; V was cut back by 0 bases and J by 7 bases. CDR1 is SGHNT and CDR2 is YYREEE in the germline V gene (reference sequence). This CDR3 contains 14 residues. The CDR3 sequence: CASSLDGLAMEQYF. The CDR3 DNA reads as TGTGCCAGCAGCTTGGACGGACTAGCAATGGAGCAGTACTTC.

The count of this clone is one. This chain joins TRBV6-6 and TRBJ2-1; no firm D call. V lost 2 bases to trimming and J lost 7 bases, with 15 bases between them. The CDR3 extends over 15 amino acids. Germline lookup yields CDR1 MNHNY and CDR2 SVGAGI (reference sequence). CDR3 region: CASSYPEAVGNEQFF. Here the CDR3 DNA reads TGTGCCAGCAGTTACCCTGAGGCCGTCGGGAATGAGCAGTTCTTC.

The chain joins TRBV2 to TRBJ1-2, with D possibly being TRBD1 (5 bases). Germline-derived CDR1 and CDR2 are SNHLY and FYNNEI. V shed 2 bases and J shed 5 bases, with 12 bases lying between them. The CDR3 is made up of 14 amino acids. This chain's CDR3 is CASSEIDEGYGYTF. In DNA form, the CDR3 reads TGTGCCAGCAGTGAAATAGACGAGGGGTATGGCTACACCTTC.

The rearrangement joins TRBV27 to TRBJ2-3; D call uncertain. CDR1 and CDR2 (germline): MNHEY, SMNVEV (reference sequence). Trimming pared 0 bases from V and 0 bases from J, leaving 7 bases between. The CDR3 covers 15 residues. The CDR3 region has the DNA TGTGCCAGCAGTTTATCCGGGTATAGCACAGATACGCAGTATTTT. Its protein product is CASSLSGYSTDTQYF.

The chain uses TRBV11-2 and TRBJ1-1; 11 bases fit TRBD1. After removal of 5 bases from V and 1 base from J, the junction contained 3 bases not matched to a gene. The CDR3 runs to 15 residues. The germline CDR1 and CDR2 sequences are SGHAT and FQNNGV. As DNA, the CDR3 is TGTGCCAGCAGCCAAGGGACAGGGGGGAACACTGAAGCTTTCTTT. Its protein is CASSQGTGGNTEAFF.

This rearrangement joins TRBV7-3 to TRBJ2-3; D possibly matches TRBD1 or TRBD2 (5 bases each). The V end lost 2 bases, the J end lost 2 bases, and 14 bases lay between the germline ends. Per germline, CDR1 SGHTA and CDR2 FQGTGA. The CDR3 has 16 residues. This CDR3 reads CASSLAGTGYTDTQYF. The CDR3 coding sequence is TGTGCCAGCAGCTTAGCCGGGACCGGGTACACAGATACGCAGTATTTT.

The chain carries TRBV19 and TRBJ2-7; D is unresolved. The germline CDR1 and CDR2 sequences are LNHDA and SQIVND (reference sequence). CDR3 size: 14 residues. V dropped 6 bases and J dropped 1 base, with 13 bases sitting between them. CDR3 coding DNA: TGTGCCAGTAGGTTGGACCTGGAATCCTACGAGCAGTACTTC. It specifies CASRLDLESYEQYF.

V is TRBV3-2 and J is TRBJ2-7; the DNA was not used to check the table's D call, TRBD2. TRBV3-2 is a recognized pseudogene. The CDR3 loop spans 9 amino acids. The CDR3 DNA follows: TGTGCCTGCGGGAAGGAGCAGTACTTC. Its protein is CACGKEQYF.

CDR3 sequence: CASSPGMREETQYF. The CDR3 DNA reads as TGTGCCAGCAGCCCCGGTATGAGAGAAGAGACCCAGTACTTC. The chain joins TRBV5-5 to TRBJ2-5; D remains unclear. Germline V lookup: CDR1 SGHKS, CDR2 YYEKEE (reference sequence). The CDR3 extends over 14 amino acids. Trimming took off 4 bases at V and 3 bases at J, with 13 bases between the two ends. Based on the CDR3 plus reference TRBV5-5 and TRBJ2-5, the full variable domain is DAGVTQSPTHLIKTRGQQVTLRCSPISGHKSVSWYQQVLGQGPQFIFQYYEKEERGRGNFPDRFSARQFPNYSSELNVNALLLGDSALYLCASSPGMREETQYFGPGTRLLVL.

This chain uses TRBV5-6 with TRBJ2-1; perhaps TRBD2 as D (5 bases). V lost 6 bases to trimming and J lost 7 bases, with 11 bases between them. The CDR3 runs 12 residues. Germline V gene sequence: CDR1 SGHDT, CDR2 YYEEEE. CDR3 sequence: CASTNSGNEQFF. The CDR3 nucleotides are TGTGCCAGCACCAATTCGGGGAATGAGCAGTTCTTC.

CDR3 DNA sequence: TGTGCCAGCAGCTTAGGGGCAGGACTAGCGGGAGCGGAGACCCAGTACTTC. Its translation: CASSLGAGLAGAETQYF. The chain carries TRBV13 and TRBJ2-5, with 13 bases lining up with TRBD2. The trim removed 0 bases at V and 5 bases at J, leaving 6 bases unmatched. Per the germline V gene, CDR1 is PRHDT and CDR2 is FYEKMQ (reference sequence). The CDR3 is 17 amino acids.

The rearrangement uses TRBV6-5 and TRBJ2-7; TRBD2 aligns across 12 bases. Germline V CDR1 and CDR2: MNHEY, SVGAGI. This CDR3 region has 14 residues. The V segment lost 7 bases and the J segment 5 bases; nucleotides outside the gene matches: 6. The CDR3 loop reads CASTSSGGADEQYF. The CDR3 nucleotides are TGTGCCAGCACATCTAGCGGGGGGGCGGACGAGCAGTACTTC.

This sequence joins TRBV4-3 and TRBJ2-1; 9 bases are a match to TRBD1. CDR1 is LGHNA, CDR2 YSLEER, per germline. V was clipped by 0 bases and J by 1 base; unmatched bases: 10. CDR3 size: 19 residues. CDR3 sequence: CASSQDPSDGTGSYNEQFF. The CDR3 coding sequence is TGCGCCAGCAGCCAAGATCCTAGTGATGGGACAGGGTCCTACAATGAGCAGTTCTTC.

V and J are TRBV19 and TRBJ1-1, with TRBD1 identical over 7 bases. The CDR3 sequence is 13 residues long. Germline values: CDR1 LNHDA, CDR2 SQIVND (reference sequence). Unmatched junction bases numbered 3, after V lost 4 bases and J lost 4 bases. CDR3 nucleotide sequence: TGTGCCAGTAGTAATGACAGGGTCACTGAAGCTTTCTTT. It yields the protein CASSNDRVTEAFF.